This record looks at one T cell receptor beta chain sequence and its context. Its specificity is unknown. This sample was taken from a study of a mutant IDH1 vaccine in newly diagnosed glioma. The CDR3 consists of 14 residues. Trimming took 6 bases from V and 4 from J, leaving 15 bases between them. Germline lookup yields CDR1 MNHEY and CDR2 SVGAGI. Assay: immunoSEQ multiplex PCR; the TCRdb copy retains only in-frame clones and omits some. The profile shows 50,000 to 65,000 clones, under 85% of them singletons. Time point meaning: week 47, end of study. Every vaccine dose comprised 300 ug of mutant IDH1 20-mer peptide plus topical imiquimod.

This sequence was found in a woman in her forties or fifties with glioma. The material sequenced was PBMCs, taken from a glioma patient whose treatment included an IDH1 peptide vaccine. This chain links TRBV6-5 with TRBJ1-2; D not resolved. The CDR3 DNA is TGTGCCAGCAGCAACCGGGGAGCACCCTATGGCTACACCTTC. Residues: CASSNRGAPYGYTF.